This entry describes one T cell receptor (beta chain). Its antigen remains unidentified. The CDR3 length is 14 residues. Germline values: CDR1 MGHDK, CDR2 SYGVNS. Trimming took 4 bases from V and 2 from J, leaving 11 bases between them. This table comes from immunoSEQ multiplex PCR, and its TCRdb copy is limited to in-frame clones, with some not included. This table holds 220,000 or so clones, approximately 87% found once. The donors were members of the approximately 130-subject validation cohort (separate from the roughly 670-subject first cohort). This sample is drawn from a study of cytomegalovirus exposure and HLA in healthy donors. Findings of the study overall: Researchers reported that a few CMV-associated chains were confirmed in vitro as CMV antigen-specific.

This chain links TRBV25-1 with TRBJ2-5; D is unresolved. This clonotype originated in a woman younger than 30 in good health and CMV-seronegative. Sequenced input: PBMCs. CDR3 nucleotides: TGTGCCAGCAGTGTCCGGACCACGCAAGAGACCCAGTACTTC. Translated: CASSVRTTQETQYF. Supplemented by reference TRBV25-1 and TRBJ2-5, the full variable domain reads EADIYQTPRYLVIGTGKKITLECSQTMGHDKMYWYQQDPGMELHLIHYSYGVNSTEKGDLSSESTVSRIRTEHFPLTLESARPSHTSQYLCASSVRTTQETQYFGPGTRLLVL.